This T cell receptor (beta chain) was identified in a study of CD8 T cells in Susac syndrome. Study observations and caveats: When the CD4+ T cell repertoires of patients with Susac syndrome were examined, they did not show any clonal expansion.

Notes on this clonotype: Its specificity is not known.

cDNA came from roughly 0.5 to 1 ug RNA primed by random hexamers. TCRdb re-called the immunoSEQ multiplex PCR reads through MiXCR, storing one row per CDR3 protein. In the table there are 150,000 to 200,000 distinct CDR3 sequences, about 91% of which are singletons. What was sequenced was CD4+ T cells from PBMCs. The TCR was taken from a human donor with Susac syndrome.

The CDR3 DNA follows: TGTGCAAGTCGCTTAGGACTAGCGGGGCAAGAGACCCAGTACTTC. It is translated as CASRLGLAGQETQYF. This sequence joins TRBV12-2 and TRBJ2-5; the D call of TRBD2 is as the table states it, not checked on the DNA. TRBV12-2 is a documented pseudogene. CDR3 length: 15 residues.